This TCR beta chain appears in the sequencing data of a study of blood T cell repertoires in COVID-19. Sequencing was performed with immunoSEQ multiplex PCR; in TCRdb, only in-frame clones are kept and a portion is missing. The sample lists hundreds of thousands of clones, roughly 84% seen once, with approximately 3% in the top ten. Individuals aged roughly 18 to 90 years were recruited from roughly 22 US areas. Each recovered donor of Cohort 3 presented with two negative PCRs, clearance, or symptom resolution. V was pared by 0 bases and J by 3 bases, with 7 bases of the junction left unmatched. The CDR3 sequence is 17 residues long. Germline-derived CDR1 and CDR2 are SGHDN and FVKESK.

The receptor comes from a woman aged 30 to 39 who had recovered from COVID-19. The sample comprised PBMCs or T cells enriched from blood (not recorded which). The chain links TRBV14 to TRBJ2-1, with TRBD2 matching over 8 bases. The chain's CDR3 is CASSQEVELADYNEQFF. The CDR3 DNA sequence: TGTGCCAGCAGCCAAGAGGTAGAACTAGCGGACTACAATGAGCAGTTCTTC.